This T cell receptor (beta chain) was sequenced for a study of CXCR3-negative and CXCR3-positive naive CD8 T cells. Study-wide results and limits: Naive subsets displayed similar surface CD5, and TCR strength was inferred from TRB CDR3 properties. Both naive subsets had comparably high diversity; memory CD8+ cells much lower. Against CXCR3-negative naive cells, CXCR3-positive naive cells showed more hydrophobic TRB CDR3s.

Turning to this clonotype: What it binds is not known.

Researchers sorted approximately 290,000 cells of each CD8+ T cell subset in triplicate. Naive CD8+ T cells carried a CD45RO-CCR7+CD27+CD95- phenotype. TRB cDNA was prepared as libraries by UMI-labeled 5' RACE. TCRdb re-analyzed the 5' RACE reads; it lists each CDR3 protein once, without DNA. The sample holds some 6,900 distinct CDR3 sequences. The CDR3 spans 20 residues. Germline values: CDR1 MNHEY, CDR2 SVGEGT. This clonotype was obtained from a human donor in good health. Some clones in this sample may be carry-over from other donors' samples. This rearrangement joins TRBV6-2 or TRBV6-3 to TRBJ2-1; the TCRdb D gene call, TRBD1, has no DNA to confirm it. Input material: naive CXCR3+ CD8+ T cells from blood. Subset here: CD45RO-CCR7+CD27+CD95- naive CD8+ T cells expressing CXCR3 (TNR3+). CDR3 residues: CASSYSGEAEQGHLLNEQFF.